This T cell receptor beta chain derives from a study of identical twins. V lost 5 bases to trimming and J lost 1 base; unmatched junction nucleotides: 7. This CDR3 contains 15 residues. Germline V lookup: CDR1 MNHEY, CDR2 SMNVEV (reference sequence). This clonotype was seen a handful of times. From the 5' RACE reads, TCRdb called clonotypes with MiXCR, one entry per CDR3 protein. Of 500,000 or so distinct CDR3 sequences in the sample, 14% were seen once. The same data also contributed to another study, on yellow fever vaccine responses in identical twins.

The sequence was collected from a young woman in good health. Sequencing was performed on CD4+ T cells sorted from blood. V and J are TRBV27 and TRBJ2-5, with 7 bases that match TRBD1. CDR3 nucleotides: TGTGCCAGCAGTAGGGGTGACAGGGCCCAAGAGACCCAGTACTTC. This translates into CASSRGDRAQETQYF.